A selection of T cell receptor beta chains follows, all from one sample in a study of blood T cells in healthy people across ages. From the 5' RACE reads, TCRdb called clonotypes with MiXCR, one entry per CDR3 protein. This table holds some 860,000 distinct CDR3 sequences, around 50% found once. The source material was blood. The receptor set was obtained from a man aged 35-49 years in good health. Each CDR3 is given with its conserved first and last residue. The order of the fields is clone size, V gene, J gene, D gene, CDR3 protein, CDR3 DNA. A D gene is named only where the DNA matches it firmly. Not all rows give a size; the values are once, few, many and, for expanded clones, a class.

abundance: .; v_gene: TRBV4-1; j_gene: TRBJ2-3; d_gene: .; CDR3aa: CASSREGAYTQYF; CDR3nt: TGCGCCAGCAGCCGGGAAGGAGCTTATACGCAGTATTTT
abundance: .; v_gene: TRBV6-2/TRBV6-3; j_gene: TRBJ1-1; d_gene: .; CDR3aa: CASSPPSTVAKGLTEAFF; CDR3nt: TGTGCCAGCAGTCCACCTTCCACTGTGGCAAAGGGCCTTACTGAAGCTTTCTTT
abundance: .; v_gene: TRBV24-1; j_gene: TRBJ2-3; d_gene: .; CDR3aa: CATSAPWGAEADTQYF; CDR3nt: TGTGCCACCAGTGCCCCTTGGGGGGCAGAGGCAGATACGCAGTATTTT
abundance: .; v_gene: TRBV9; j_gene: TRBJ1-2; d_gene: .; CDR3aa: CASSVDQGLLEYGYTF; CDR3nt: TGTGCCAGCAGCGTAGATCAGGGCCTGCTAGAGTATGGCTACACCTTC
abundance: few; v_gene: TRBV13; j_gene: TRBJ2-5; d_gene: TRBD1; CDR3aa: CASSLGQRQGETQYF; CDR3nt: TGTGCCAGCAGCTTGGGACAGCGACAAGGAGAGACCCAGTACTTC
abundance: .; v_gene: TRBV28; j_gene: TRBJ2-5; d_gene: .; CDR3aa: CASSYRGRGDETQYF; CDR3nt: TGTGCCAGCAGCTACAGGGGCCGGGGGGATGAGACCCAGTACTTC
abundance: .; v_gene: TRBV2; j_gene: TRBJ2-3; d_gene: .; CDR3aa: CARDREAQYF; CDR3nt: TGTGCCCGCGACAGGGAGGCGCAGTATTTT
abundance: .; v_gene: TRBV20-1; j_gene: TRBJ2-3; d_gene: TRBD2; CDR3aa: CSASDGGGGTDTQYF; CDR3nt: TGCAGTGCTAGCGACGGGGGGGGCGGCACAGATACGCAGTATTTT
abundance: .; v_gene: TRBV12-3/TRBV12-4; j_gene: TRBJ2-1; d_gene: TRBD1; CDR3aa: CASSLDSVRQGVPGYNEQFF; CDR3nt: TGTGCCAGCAGTTTAGATTCCGTGAGACAGGGTGTCCCCGGCTACAATGAGCAGTTCTTC
abundance: .; v_gene: TRBV12-3/TRBV12-4; j_gene: TRBJ2-1; d_gene: TRBD1; CDR3aa: CASGISGGGEQFF; CDR3nt: TGTGCCTCTGGTATCTCAGGGGGCGGGGAGCAGTTCTTC